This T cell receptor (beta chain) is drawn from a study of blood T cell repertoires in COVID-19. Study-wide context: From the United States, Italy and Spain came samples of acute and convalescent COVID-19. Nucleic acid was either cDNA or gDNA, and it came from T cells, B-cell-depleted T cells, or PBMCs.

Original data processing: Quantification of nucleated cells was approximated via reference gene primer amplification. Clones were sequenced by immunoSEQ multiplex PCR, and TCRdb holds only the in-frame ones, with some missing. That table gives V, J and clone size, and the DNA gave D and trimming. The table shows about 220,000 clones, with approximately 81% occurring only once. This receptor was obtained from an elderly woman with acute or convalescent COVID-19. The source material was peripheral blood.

The CDR3 DNA reads as TGCGCCAGCAGCCGGTCAGAGAGGTACACTGAAGCTTTCTTT. Translation: CASSRSERYTEAFF. The genes are TRBV4-1 and TRBJ1-1; D is ambiguous. V lost 4 bases and J 3 bases, leaving 12 bases between the germline ends. This CDR3 comprises 14 residues. CDR1 and CDR2 from the germline V gene are MGHRA and YSYEKL.